The next 29 T cell receptor beta chains were all read from a single sample in a study of tumor-infiltrating lymphocytes in localized non-small cell lung cancer. Measured with immunoSEQ multiplex PCR; TCRdb has only the in-frame clones, and not every one. The sample carries under 3,500 clones, around three fifths recorded once. Material for sequencing was uninvolved lung tissue not adjacent to the tumor. Receptor source: a human donor with non-small cell lung cancer.

This clone came up a few times. This chain uses TRBV20-1 with TRBJ1-1; D is ambiguous. The V gene's germline CDR1 is DFQATT and CDR2 SNEGSKA (reference sequence). The CDR3 extends over 9 amino acids. The CDR3 protein is CRARPEAFF. The CDR3 region has the DNA TGCAGAGCCCGACCTGAAGCTTTCTTT.

CDR3 in amino acids: CASSHRRSTNEKLFF. In DNA form, the CDR3 reads TGTGCCAGCAGCCATCGAAGGTCAACTAATGAAAAACTGTTTTTT. J is TRBJ1-4 and V is TRBV7-8; D call uncertain. V lost 5 bases and J 0 bases, leaving 10 bases between the germline ends. The CDR3 contains 15 residues. CDR1 is SGHVS, CDR2 FQNEAQ, per germline.

This chain links TRBV29-1 with TRBJ1-2, with D possibly being TRBD1 (6 bases). V was pared by 4 bases and J by 4 bases, with 13 bases between. This CDR3 has 13 residues. Germline CDR1 is SQVTM and CDR2 is ANQGSEA. The CDR3 nucleotides are TGCAGCGTTGGGACAGAGAATTCCTATGGCTACACCTTC. Amino acids: CSVGTENSYGYTF. The full variable domain, completed using reference TRBV29-1 and TRBJ1-2, is SAVISQKPSRDICQRGTSLTIQCQVDSQVTMMFWYRQQPGQSLTLIATANQGSEATYESGFVIDKFPISRPNLTFSTLTVSNMSPEDSSIYLCSVGTENSYGYTFGSGTRLTVV.

This chain connects TRBV5-6 to TRBJ2-5; 10 nucleotides align to TRBD1. This CDR3 comprises 14 residues. The germline V gene encodes CDR1 SGHDT and CDR2 YYEEEE. V was clipped by 7 bases and J by 5 bases; unmatched bases: 8. Here the CDR3 DNA reads TGTGCCAGCGAACGACAGGGGGCGATGGAGACCCAGTACTTC. This translates into CASERQGAMETQYF.

This clone was observed a handful of times. This chain links TRBV2 with TRBJ1-2; D gene unclear. V lost 4 bases and J lost 6, with 12 bases in between. The length of the CDR3 is 13 residues. CDR1 and CDR2 (germline): SNHLY, FYNNEI. The CDR3: CASSGAQQDGYTF. The CDR3 bases are TGTGCCAGCAGTGGGGCGCAGCAGGATGGCTACACCTTC.

V gene TRBV21-1 combines with J gene TRBJ2-7; the table's D gene call, TRBD2, was not cross checked with the DNA. TRBV21-1 is annotated as a pseudogene. The CDR3 has 24 residues. This CDR3 reads CASSKGPGTAQGLAGGLAAGEQYF. In nucleotides, the CDR3 is TGTGCCAGCAGCAAAGGGCCTGGGACAGCCCAAGGACTAGCGGGAGGTCTAGCCGCTGGAGAGCAGTACTTC.

The chain uses TRBV6-1 and TRBJ2-1, with 12 nucleotides matching TRBD2. The CDR3 is 14 amino acids. The germline gives CDR1 MNHNS, CDR2 SASEGT. V trimming: 4 bases; J trimming: 7 bases; junction bases outside the gene matches: 2. The CDR3 DNA reads as TGTGCCAGCAGTGGGCTAGCGGGAGGGAATGAGCAGTTCTTC. Its protein product is CASSGLAGGNEQFF.

In nucleotides, the CDR3 is TGTGCCTGGAGTGTTGGCGGAACTAATGAAAAACTGTTTTTT. Its translation is CAWSVGGTNEKLFF. The J gene is TRBJ1-4, the V gene TRBV30, with D unclear. The germline V gene has CDR1 GTSNPN and CDR2 SVGIG (reference sequence). V was shortened by 0 bases and J by 1 base, with 6 bases between the two germline ends. CDR3 length: 14 amino acids. Variable domain in full (rest from reference TRBV30 and TRBJ1-4): SQTIHQWPATLVQPVGSPLSLECTVEGTSNPNLYWYRQAAGRGLQLLFYSVGIGQISSEVPQNLSASRPQDRQFILSSKKLLLSDSGFYLCAWSVGGTNEKLFFGSGTQLSVL.

The CDR3 DNA sequence: TGCAGCGTTGACAAAAACTATGGCTACACCTTC. Its protein product is CSVDKNYGYTF. This chain joins TRBV29-1 and TRBJ1-2; D is unclear. Trimming shortened V by 3 bases and J by 2 bases, and 4 bases separated the two germline ends. The CDR3 spans 11 residues. Germline CDR1 reads SQVTM; CDR2 reads ANQGSEA.

The CDR3 here is CAWSRQRLTEAFF. CDR3 bases: TGTGCCTGGAGTAGACAGCGACTCACTGAAGCTTTCTTT. This chain joins TRBV30 and TRBJ1-1; TRBD1 is a possible D gene (5 bases). The CDR3 is made up of 13 amino acids. V was clipped by 2 bases and J by 4 bases, with 11 bases between them. CDR1 and CDR2 (germline): GTSNPN, SVGIG (reference sequence).

The rearrangement links TRBV29-1 to TRBJ2-5; no firm D call. The CDR3 spans 13 residues. Trimming pared 8 bases from V and 6 bases from J, leaving 19 bases between. CDR1 is SQVTM and CDR2 is ANQGSEA in the germline V gene. CDR3 amino acids: CSLRDLARKTQYF. CDR3 DNA: TGCAGCTTAAGAGATTTGGCGAGGAAGACCCAGTACTTC.

This chain connects TRBV14 to TRBJ2-7; D may match TRBD1 or TRBD2 (5 bases each). The CDR3 is 16 residues long. The ends were cut back, 0 bases at V and 3 bases at J, with 15 bases in the middle. Germline values: CDR1 SGHDN, CDR2 FVKESK. The CDR3 DNA follows: TGTGCCAGCAGCCAAGATACCGGGACCAAGGGCTACGAGCAGTACTTC. This translates into CASSQDTGTKGYEQYF.

This sequence joins TRBV6-5 and TRBJ1-2; 9 bases match TRBD1. The CDR3 covers 15 residues. Germline trimming cut 6 bases from V and 3 bases from J; bases unmatched to any gene: 8. Germline V gene sequence: CDR1 MNHEY, CDR2 SVGAGI. CDR3 sequence reads: CASSSQGAQDYGYTF. DNA of the CDR3: TGTGCCAGCAGCTCACAGGGGGCTCAAGACTATGGCTACACCTTC.

There are a few counts of this clone. This chain joins TRBV15 and TRBJ1-5; D is ambiguous. CDR1 is LNHNV and CDR2 is YYDKDF in the germline V gene (reference sequence). CDR3 size: 15 residues. Trimming took off 5 bases at V and 4 bases at J, with 15 bases between the two ends. CDR3: CATSEEGPINQPQHF. The CDR3 DNA reads as TGTGCCACCAGCGAGGAAGGGCCGATTAATCAGCCCCAGCATTTT.

The V call is TRBV7-9, the J call TRBJ2-2, with D unresolved. Trimming stripped 5 bases from V and 5 bases from J, with 9 bases between. Germline V gene lookup returns CDR1 SEHNR and CDR2 FQNEAQ (reference sequence). CDR3 length equals 13 residues. The CDR3 reads CASSPGWTGELFF. In DNA form, the CDR3 reads TGTGCCAGCAGCCCCGGGTGGACCGGGGAGCTGTTTTTT.

V is TRBV6-1 and J is TRBJ2-7; 9 positions match TRBD1. Trimming cost V 3 bases and J 9 bases; bases outside gene matches: 12. CDR1 and CDR2 from the germline V gene are MNHNS and SASEGT. This CDR3 spans 15 amino acids. CDR3 protein: CASSETGTGSSVQYF. CDR3 sequence (DNA): TGTGCCAGCAGTGAGACCGGGACAGGGAGTTCGGTGCAGTACTTC.

The V gene is TRBV10-3, the J gene TRBJ2-2; D not resolved. Germline V CDR1 and CDR2: ENHRY, SYGVKD. Deletions cut 0 bases from V and 6 bases from J, with 8 bases between. The CDR3 is made up of 14 amino acids. CDR3 in DNA: TGTGCCATCAGTGAGTCGAAAGTTTCCGGGGAGCTGTTTTTT. As protein: CAISESKVSGELFF.

This rearrangement joins TRBV5-1 to TRBJ2-3; TRBD2 agrees at 12 bases. This CDR3 has 19 residues. J gave up 5 bases and V 3 bases, and 16 bases lay outside the gene matches. The germline CDR1 and CDR2 sequences are SGHRS and YFSETQ. The CDR3 is CASSSILYRTSGIGDTQYF. Written as DNA, the CDR3 is TGCGCCAGCAGCTCAATTCTTTATCGGACTAGCGGGATCGGAGATACGCAGTATTTT. The whole variable domain, remainder taken from reference TRBV5-1 and TRBJ2-3, is KAGVTQTPRYLIKTRGQQVTLSCSPISGHRSVSWYQQTPGQGLQFLFEYFSETQRNKGNFPGRFSGRQFSNSRSEMNVSTLELGDSALYLCASSSILYRTSGIGDTQYFGPGTRLTVL.

The J gene is TRBJ2-1, the V gene TRBV9, with 14 bases that match TRBD2. V shed 0 bases and J 7 bases; nucleotides not matched to a gene: 3. This CDR3 is 16 amino acids long. Germline V gene sequence: CDR1 SGDLS, CDR2 YYNGEE. The CDR3 DNA reads TGTGCCAGCAGCGTAGTGGGGACTAGCGGGAGAAATGAGCAGTTCTTC. As protein: CASSVVGTSGRNEQFF.

The CDR3 DNA reads TGCAGCGTTGACCTCATGAACACTGAAGCTTTCTTT. Protein sequence: CSVDLMNTEAFF. V usage is TRBV29-1 and J usage is TRBJ1-1; D is undetermined. This CDR3 contains 12 residues. Germline V gene lookup returns CDR1 SQVTM and CDR2 ANQGSEA. V was cut by 3 bases and J by 0 bases, with 5 bases left in between.

V and J are TRBV6-1 and TRBJ2-3, with D perhaps matching TRBD1 (6 bases). Germline-derived CDR1 and CDR2 are MNHNS and SASEGT. Trimming removed 1 base from V and 5 bases from J, with 13 bases in between. CDR3 length equals 15 residues. The CDR3 region is CASSEDRVAGDTQYF. CDR3 nucleotide sequence: TGTGCCAGCAGTGAAGACAGGGTGGCTGGAGATACGCAGTATTTT.

DNA for the CDR3: TGTGCCAGCAGCGAGGGCACGTCCGGGACGATCAATGAAAAACTGTTTTTT. It specifies CASSEGTSGTINEKLFF. V gene TRBV9 combines with J gene TRBJ1-4, with a weak D call TRBD1 (5 bases). Deletions cut 3 bases from V and 5 bases from J, with 20 bases between. CDR1 SGDLS and CDR2 YYNGEE come from the germline V gene. CDR3 length: 17 amino acids.

The chain employs TRBV5-1 and TRBJ2-7; TRBD1 might be the D (6 bases). V was clipped by 3 bases and J by 2 bases, with 9 bases between them. This CDR3 is built from 13 residues. CDR1 is SGHRS, CDR2 YFSETQ, per germline. The CDR3 loop is CASSWDKTYEQYF. The CDR3 region has the DNA TGCGCCAGCAGCTGGGACAAAACCTACGAGCAGTACTTC.

The chain couples TRBV30 to TRBJ1-1, with D unclear. The V end was cut by 4 bases, the J end by 3 bases, with 9 bases between. This CDR3 is 12 amino acids long. Germline V lookup: CDR1 GTSNPN, CDR2 SVGIG (reference sequence). CDR3 nucleotides: TGTGCCTGGAACCTGGCGGACACTGAAGCTTTCTTT. It codes for CAWNLADTEAFF.

The chain uses TRBV28 and TRBJ2-7; 8 nucleotides line up with TRBD2. Germline V gene lookup returns CDR1 MDHEN and CDR2 SYDVKM. The length of the CDR3 is 14 residues. V lost 8 bases to trimming and J lost 7 bases; unmatched junction nucleotides: 13. The CDR3 protein is CASSKAGESREQYF. CDR3 DNA sequence: TGTGCCAGCTCAAAAGCGGGAGAGTCGCGGGAGCAGTACTTC.

The V gene is TRBV5-6, the J gene TRBJ2-7; D not certain. The germline V gene has CDR1 SGHDT and CDR2 YYEEEE. Deletions cut 0 bases from V and 7 bases from J, with 14 bases between. The CDR3 length is 14 residues. CDR3 in amino acids: CASSLGGMALEQYF. As DNA, the CDR3 is TGTGCCAGCAGCTTGGGTGGTATGGCGCTGGAGCAGTACTTC.

To note about this clone: Its ends do not fully match the called genes, so a read error is possible. V is TRBV7-7 and J is TRBJ2-3; D tentatively fits TRBD1 or TRBD2 (6 bases each). There are 15 residues in the CDR3. Germline V gene sequence: CDR1 SSHAT, CDR2 FNYEAQ (reference sequence). CDR3 coding DNA: TGTGCTAGCAGCCCTGACAGGAGCCGGGGGGATACGCAGTATTTT. Protein: CASSPDRSRGDTQYF.

V is TRBV7-2 and J is TRBJ2-7; 9 bases align to TRBD2. CDR3 length: 15 amino acids. Germline V gene sequence: CDR1 SGHTA, CDR2 FQGNSA. V trimming: 1 base; J trimming: 6 bases; junction bases outside the gene matches: 7. CDR3 bases: TGTGCCAGCAGCTTAGTTAGCGGGAGCGCGGCCGAGCAGTACTTC. Its protein product is CASSLVSGSAAEQYF.

The chain combines TRBV6-6 with TRBJ2-1; the D gene is possibly TRBD2 (6 bases). Trimming removed 11 bases from V and 6 bases from J, with 17 bases in between. Looked up from germline, CDR1 is MNHNY and CDR2 is SVGAGI (reference sequence). The CDR3 has 13 amino acids. For the CDR3, the DNA is TGTGCCTACGCGACGGGAGTGGCCAATGAGCAGTTCTTC. Amino acids: CAYATGVANEQFF.